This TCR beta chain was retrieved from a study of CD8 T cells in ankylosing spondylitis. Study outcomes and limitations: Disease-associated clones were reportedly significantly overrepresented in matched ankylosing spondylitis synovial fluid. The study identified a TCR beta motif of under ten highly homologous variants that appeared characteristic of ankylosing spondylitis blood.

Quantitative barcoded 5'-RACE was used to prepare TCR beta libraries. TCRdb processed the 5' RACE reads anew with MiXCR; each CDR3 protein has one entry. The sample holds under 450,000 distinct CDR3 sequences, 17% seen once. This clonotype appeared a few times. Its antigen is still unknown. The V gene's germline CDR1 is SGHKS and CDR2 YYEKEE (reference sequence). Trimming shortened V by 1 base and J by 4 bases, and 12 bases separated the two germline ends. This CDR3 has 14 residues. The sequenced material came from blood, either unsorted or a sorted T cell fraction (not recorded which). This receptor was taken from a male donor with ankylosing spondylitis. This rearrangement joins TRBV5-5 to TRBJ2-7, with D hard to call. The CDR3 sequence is CASSLTVPVYEQYF. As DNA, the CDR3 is TGTGCCAGCAGCTTGACGGTCCCAGTTTACGAGCAGTACTTC.